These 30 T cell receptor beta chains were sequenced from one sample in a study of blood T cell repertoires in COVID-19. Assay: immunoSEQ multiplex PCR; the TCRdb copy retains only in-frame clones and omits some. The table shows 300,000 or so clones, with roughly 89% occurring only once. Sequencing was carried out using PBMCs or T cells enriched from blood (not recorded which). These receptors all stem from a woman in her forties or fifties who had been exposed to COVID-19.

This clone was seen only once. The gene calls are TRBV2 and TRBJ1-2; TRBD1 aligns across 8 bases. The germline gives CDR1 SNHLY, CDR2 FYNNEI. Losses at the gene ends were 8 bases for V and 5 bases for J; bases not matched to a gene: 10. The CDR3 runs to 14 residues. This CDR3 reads CASGDPGQAYGYTF. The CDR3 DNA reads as TGTGCCAGCGGGGACCCGGGACAGGCGTATGGCTACACCTTC.

The CDR3 loop reads CASSLEGGRAFF. The CDR3 DNA reads TGCGCCAGCAGCTTGGAAGGGGGTAGGGCTTTCTTT. The rearrangement uses TRBV5-1 and TRBJ1-1; possibly TRBD1 for D (6 bases). Germline assignment: CDR1 SGHRS and CDR2 YFSETQ. This CDR3 spans 12 amino acids. Trimming took 0 bases from V and 11 from J, leaving 11 bases between them.

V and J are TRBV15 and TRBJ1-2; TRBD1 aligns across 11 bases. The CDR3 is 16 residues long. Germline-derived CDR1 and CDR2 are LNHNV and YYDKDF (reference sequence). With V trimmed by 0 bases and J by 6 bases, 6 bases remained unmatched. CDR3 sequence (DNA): TGTGCCACCAGCAGAGATCTGGGACAGGGGGAGGATGGCTACACCTTC. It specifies CATSRDLGQGEDGYTF. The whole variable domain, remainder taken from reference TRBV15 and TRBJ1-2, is DAMVIQNPRYQVTQFGKPVTLSCSQTLNHNVMYWYQQKSSQAPKLLFHYYDKDFNNEADTPDNFQSRRPNTSFCFLDIRSPGLGDTAMYLCATSRDLGQGEDGYTFGSGTRLTVV.

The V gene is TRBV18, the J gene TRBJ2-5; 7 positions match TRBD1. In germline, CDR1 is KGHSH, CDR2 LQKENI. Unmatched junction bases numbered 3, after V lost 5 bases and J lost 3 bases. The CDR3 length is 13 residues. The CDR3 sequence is CASSSGTEETQYF. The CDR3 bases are TGTGCCAGCTCATCCGGGACAGAAGAGACCCAGTACTTC.

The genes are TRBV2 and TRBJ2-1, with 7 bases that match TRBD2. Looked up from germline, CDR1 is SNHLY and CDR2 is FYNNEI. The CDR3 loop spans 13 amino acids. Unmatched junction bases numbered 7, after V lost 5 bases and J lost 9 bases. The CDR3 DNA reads TGTGCCAGCAGTCGGGACTGGGAGGGTGAGCAGTTCTTC. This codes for CASSRDWEGEQFF.

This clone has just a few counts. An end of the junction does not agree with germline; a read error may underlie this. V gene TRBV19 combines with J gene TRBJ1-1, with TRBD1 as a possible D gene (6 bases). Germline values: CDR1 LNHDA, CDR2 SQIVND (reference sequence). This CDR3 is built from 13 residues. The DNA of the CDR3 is TGTGCCAGTAGTATTACAGGGAACCCTGAAGCTTTCTTT. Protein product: CASSITGNPEAFF.

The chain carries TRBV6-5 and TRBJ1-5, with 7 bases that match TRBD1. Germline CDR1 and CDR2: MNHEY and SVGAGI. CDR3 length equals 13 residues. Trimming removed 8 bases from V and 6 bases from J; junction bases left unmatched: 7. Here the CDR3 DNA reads TGTGCCAGCGAGGGGGCACAAGCTCAGCCCCAGCATTTT. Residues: CASEGAQAQPQHF.

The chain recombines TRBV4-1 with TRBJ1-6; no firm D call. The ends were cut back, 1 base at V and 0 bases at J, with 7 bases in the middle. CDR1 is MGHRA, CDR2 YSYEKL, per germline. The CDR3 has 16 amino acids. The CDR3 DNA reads TGCGCCAGCAGCCAAGGAGCAGGCTCCTATAATTCACCCCTCCACTTT. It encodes CASSQGAGSYNSPLHF.

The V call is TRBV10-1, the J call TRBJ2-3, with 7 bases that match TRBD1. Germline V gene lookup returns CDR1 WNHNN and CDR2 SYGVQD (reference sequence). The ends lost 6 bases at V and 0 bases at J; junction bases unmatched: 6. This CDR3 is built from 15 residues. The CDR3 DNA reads TGCGCCAGCAGAACCGGACAGGCTAGCACAGATACGCAGTATTTT. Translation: CASRTGQASTDTQYF.

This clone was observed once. The CDR3 DNA is TGTGCCAGTAGTATTGAGAGGGCGCGTGGCTACACCTTC. Amino acids: CASSIERARGYTF. J is TRBJ1-2 and V is TRBV19; D is unclear. The CDR3 is 13 residues long. V was shortened by 3 bases and J by 7 bases, with 12 bases between the two germline ends. Germline V CDR1 and CDR2: LNHDA, SQIVND (reference sequence).

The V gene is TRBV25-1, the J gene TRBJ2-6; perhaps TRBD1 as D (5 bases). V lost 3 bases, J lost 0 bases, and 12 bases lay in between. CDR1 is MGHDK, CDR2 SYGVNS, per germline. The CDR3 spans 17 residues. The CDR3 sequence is CASSEVKGFSGANVLTF. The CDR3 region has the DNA TGTGCCAGCAGTGAGGTAAAGGGGTTCTCTGGGGCCAACGTCCTGACTTTC.

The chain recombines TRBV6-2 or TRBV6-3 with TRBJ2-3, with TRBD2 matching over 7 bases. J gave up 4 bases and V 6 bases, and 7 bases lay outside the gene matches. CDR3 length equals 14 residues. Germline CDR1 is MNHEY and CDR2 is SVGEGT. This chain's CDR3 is CASSSTSAPDTQYF. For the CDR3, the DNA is TGTGCCAGCAGCAGCACTAGCGCACCAGATACGCAGTATTTT.

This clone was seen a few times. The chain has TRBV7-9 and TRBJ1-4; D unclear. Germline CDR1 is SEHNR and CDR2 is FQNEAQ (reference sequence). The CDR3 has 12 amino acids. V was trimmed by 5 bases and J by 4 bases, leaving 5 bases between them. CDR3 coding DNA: TGTGCCAGCAGCGGTAGTAATGAAAAACTGTTTTTT. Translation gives CASSGSNEKLFF.

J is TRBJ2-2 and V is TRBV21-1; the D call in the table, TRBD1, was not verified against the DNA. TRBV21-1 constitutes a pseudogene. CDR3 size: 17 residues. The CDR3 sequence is CASSKGGPGQNTGELFF. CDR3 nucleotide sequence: TGTGCCAGCAGCAAAGGTGGGCCGGGACAGAACACCGGGGAGCTGTTTTTT.

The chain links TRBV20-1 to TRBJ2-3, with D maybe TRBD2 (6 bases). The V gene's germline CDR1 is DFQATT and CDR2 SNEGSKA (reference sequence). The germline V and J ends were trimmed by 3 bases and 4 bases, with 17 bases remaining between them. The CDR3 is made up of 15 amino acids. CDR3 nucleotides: TGCAGTGCTAGTCTAGGGCAGGGAGGCGCAGATACGCAGTATTTT. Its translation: CSASLGQGGADTQYF.

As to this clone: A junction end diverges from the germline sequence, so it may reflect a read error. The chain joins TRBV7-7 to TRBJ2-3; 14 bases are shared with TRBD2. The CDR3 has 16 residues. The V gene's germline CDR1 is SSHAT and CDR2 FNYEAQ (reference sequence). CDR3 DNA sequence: TGTGCTAGCAGCCTGACTAGCGGGGGGGTTACAGATACGCAGTATTTT. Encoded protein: CASSLTSGGVTDTQYF.

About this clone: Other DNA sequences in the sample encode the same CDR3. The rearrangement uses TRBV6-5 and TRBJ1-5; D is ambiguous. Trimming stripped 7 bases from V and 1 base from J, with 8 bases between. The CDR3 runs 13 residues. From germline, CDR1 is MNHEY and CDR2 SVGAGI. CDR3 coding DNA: TGTGCCAGCACGAGCAGGAGCAATCAGCCCCAGCATTTT. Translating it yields CASTSRSNQPQHF.

CDR3 amino acids: CASSYGQGNQPQHF. CDR3 DNA: TGTGCCAGCAGTTACGGGCAGGGCAATCAGCCCCAGCATTTT. V and J are TRBV6-5 and TRBJ1-5; D uncertain. Germline V gene data show CDR1 as MNHEY and CDR2 as SVGAGI. CDR3 length: 14 amino acids. V was pared by 2 bases and J by 2 bases, with 7 bases between.

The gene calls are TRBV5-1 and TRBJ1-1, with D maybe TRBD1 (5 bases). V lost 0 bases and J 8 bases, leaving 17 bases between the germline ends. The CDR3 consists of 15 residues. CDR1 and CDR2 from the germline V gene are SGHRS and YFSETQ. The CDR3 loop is CASSLGSGREEEAFF. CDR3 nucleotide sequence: TGCGCCAGCAGCTTGGGATCCGGCAGGGAAGAGGAAGCTTTCTTT.

The CDR3, as DNA: TGTGCCTGGAACACCCAGGGTGAAAAACTGTTTTTT. Its translation: CAWNTQGEKLFF. The chain combines TRBV30 with TRBJ1-4, with TRBD1 as a possible D gene (5 bases). The V end lost 4 bases, the J end lost 7 bases, and 10 bases lay between the germline ends. The length of the CDR3 is 12 residues. The germline gives CDR1 GTSNPN, CDR2 SVGIG (reference sequence).

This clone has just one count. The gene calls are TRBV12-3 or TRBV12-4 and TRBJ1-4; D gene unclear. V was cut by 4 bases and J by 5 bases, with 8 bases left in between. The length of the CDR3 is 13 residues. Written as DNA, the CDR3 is TGTGCCAGCAGTTCGCTAGAGAATGAAAAACTGTTTTTT. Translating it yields CASSSLENEKLFF.

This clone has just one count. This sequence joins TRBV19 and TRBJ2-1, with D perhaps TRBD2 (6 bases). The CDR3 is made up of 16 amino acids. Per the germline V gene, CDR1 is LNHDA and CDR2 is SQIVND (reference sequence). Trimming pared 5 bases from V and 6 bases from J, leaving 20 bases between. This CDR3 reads CASSPGLPVSPNEQFF. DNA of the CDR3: TGTGCCAGTAGTCCGGGACTGCCGGTTTCTCCCAATGAGCAGTTCTTC. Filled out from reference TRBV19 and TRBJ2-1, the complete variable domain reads DGGITQSPKYLFRKEGQNVTLSCEQNLNHDAMYWYRQDPGQGLRLIYYSQIVNDFQKGDIAEGYSVSREKKESFPLTVTSAQKNPTAFYLCASSPGLPVSPNEQFFGPGTRLTVL.

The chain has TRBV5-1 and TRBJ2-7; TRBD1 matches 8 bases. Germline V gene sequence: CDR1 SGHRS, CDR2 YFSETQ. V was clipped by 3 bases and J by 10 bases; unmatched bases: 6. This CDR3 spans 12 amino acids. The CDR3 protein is CASSWRGQGQYF. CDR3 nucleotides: TGCGCCAGCAGCTGGAGAGGACAGGGTCAGTACTTC.

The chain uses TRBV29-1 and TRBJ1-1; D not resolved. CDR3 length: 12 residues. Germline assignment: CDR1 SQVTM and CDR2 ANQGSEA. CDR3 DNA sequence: TGCAGTGCCACTCGGAGGTACACTGAAGCTTTCTTT. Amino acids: CSATRRYTEAFF.

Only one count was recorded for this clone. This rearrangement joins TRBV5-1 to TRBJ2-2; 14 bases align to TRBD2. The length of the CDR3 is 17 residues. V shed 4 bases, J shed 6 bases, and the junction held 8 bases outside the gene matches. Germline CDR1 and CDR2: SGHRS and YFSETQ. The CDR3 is CASSAPWTSGGSGELFF. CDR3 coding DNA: TGCGCCAGCAGCGCTCCGTGGACTAGCGGGGGGTCCGGGGAGCTGTTTTTT. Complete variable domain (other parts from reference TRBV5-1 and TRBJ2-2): KAGVTQTPRYLIKTRGQQVTLSCSPISGHRSVSWYQQTPGQGLQFLFEYFSETQRNKGNFPGRFSGRQFSNSRSEMNVSTLELGDSALYLCASSAPWTSGGSGELFFGEGSRLTVL.

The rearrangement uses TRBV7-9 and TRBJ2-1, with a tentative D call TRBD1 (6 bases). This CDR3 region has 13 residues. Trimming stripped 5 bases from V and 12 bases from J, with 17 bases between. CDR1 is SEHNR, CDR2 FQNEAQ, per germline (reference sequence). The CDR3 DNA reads TGTGCCAGCAGCGGACAGATTACTTTGTCGCAGTTCTTC. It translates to CASSGQITLSQFF.

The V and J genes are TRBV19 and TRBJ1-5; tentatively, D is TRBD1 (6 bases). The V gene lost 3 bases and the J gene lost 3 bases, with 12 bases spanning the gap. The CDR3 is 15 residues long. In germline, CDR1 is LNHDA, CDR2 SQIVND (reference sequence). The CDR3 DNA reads TGTGCCAGTAGTATTGGACAGCTTTCCAATCAGCCCCAGCATTTT. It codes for CASSIGQLSNQPQHF.

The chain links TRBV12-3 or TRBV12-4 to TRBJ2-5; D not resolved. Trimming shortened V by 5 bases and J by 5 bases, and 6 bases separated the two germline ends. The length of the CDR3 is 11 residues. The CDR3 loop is CASSERETQYF. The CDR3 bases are TGTGCCAGCAGTGAACGGGAGACCCAGTACTTC.

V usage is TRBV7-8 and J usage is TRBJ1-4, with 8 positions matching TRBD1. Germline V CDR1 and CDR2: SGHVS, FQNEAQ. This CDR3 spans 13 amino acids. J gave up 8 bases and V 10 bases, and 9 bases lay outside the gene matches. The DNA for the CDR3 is TGTGCCATCTCACAGGGGGAAGGCGAAAAACTGTTTTTT. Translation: CAISQGEGEKLFF. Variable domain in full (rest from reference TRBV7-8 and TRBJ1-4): GAGVSQSPRYKVAKRGQDVALRCDPISGHVSLFWYQQALGQGPEFLTYFQNEAQLDKSGLPSDRFFAERPEGSVSTLKIQRTQQEDSAVYLCAISQGEGEKLFFGSGTQLSVL.

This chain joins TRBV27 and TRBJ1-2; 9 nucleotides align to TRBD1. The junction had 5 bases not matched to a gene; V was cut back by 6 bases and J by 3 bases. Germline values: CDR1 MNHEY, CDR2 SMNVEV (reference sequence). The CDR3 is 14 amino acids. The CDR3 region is CASRTGTGYYGYTF. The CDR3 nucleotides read TGTGCCAGCAGAACCGGGACAGGGTACTATGGCTACACCTTC.